This T cell receptor (beta chain) was retrieved from a study of blood T cell repertoires in COVID-19 (dated by TCRdb to 2020 to 2021). As for the study more broadly: The collaborator samples originated in the United States, Italy and Spain and spanned the acute and convalescent phases of COVID-19. The prospective study material was composed of cDNA or gDNA derived from T cells, B-cell-depleted T cells, or PBMCs. Deeply sampled blood TCRbeta repertoires from subjects exposed to, actively infected with, or recovered from COVID-19 were included in the dataset. A freely available public database, intended as a resource for researchers studying the immune response to SARS-CoV-2, is where the repertoires were released. The samples were drawn from two sources: the first 160 participants of the ongoing ImmuneRACE study, and 1,200 or so subjects contributed by 6 global collaborators. A de-identified subject ID, COVID-19 status, age in years and sex were almost always included in the sample metadata. HLA class I and class II types, where available, came from metadata supplied by the sample provider rather than from assay-based typing.

Participants in the prospective study were aged roughly 18 to 100 years, lived in 20 to 30 United States geographic areas, and enrolled through a virtual design. To assign participants to cohorts, the prospective study relied on clinical history that participants themselves reported in a screening survey and a study questionnaire. ImmuneRACE Cohort 3 recovered participants were defined by two consecutive negative NP/OP PCR tests, healthcare professional clearance, or symptom resolution. Mobile phlebotomists in the prospective study collected whole blood, serum and a nasopharyngeal or oropharyngeal swab from every participant. Additional blood draws and questionnaires over an approximately two-month period could optionally be provided by prospective study participants. Before DNA extraction, blood samples from the prospective study were shipped at room temperature or frozen. The CDR3 starts with the cysteine, ends with the phenylalanine, and has 14 residues. This entry keeps only the CDR3 DNA: 42 bases, framed from base 1. The germline V gene (reference sequence) sets CDR1 to LGHDT and CDR2 to YNNKEL. The V and J ends are trimmed by 5 bases and 7 bases, leaving 12 bases between them.

TCRbeta CDR3 regions were amplified from genomic DNA by means of the immunoSEQ Assay, a bias-controlled multiplex PCR. Per the source publication's procedure: Nucleated cell counts per sample were estimated from amplification of reference gene primers within the assay. To quantify the absolute abundance of each unique TCRbeta CDR3 rearrangement, sequence reads were collapsed and filtered. For each sample, productive Simpson clonality was calculated by taking the square root of Simpson's diversity index across productive rearrangements. This is the immuneACCESS table as TCRdb keeps it, with only in-frame sequences that have V and J called. A part of the clones is gone; compared with another copy, unresolved V genes explain less than half, and the rest is unexplained. From that table come the V and J calls and clone size; the DNA was used to work out D and trimming. Recorded for this sample are under 300,000 clones; about four fifths of them occurred a single time. The ten biggest clones cover more than 3% of the sample.

About this clone itself: It lacks a known antigen. The record has no base qualities; no much larger clone is one base away.

The full study reports these points: The quantity of clinical and demographic metadata differed by source and by participant and was supplied without curation.

The source of this sequence is a man aged 50 to 59 who had recovered from COVID-19. Rearrangement joined TRBV3-1 (or the pseudogene TRBV3-2) to TRBJ1-6, with TRBD1 perhaps the D gene, on 5 matching bases. Sequencing was performed on PBMCs or T cells enriched from blood (not recorded which). The nucleotides read TGTGCCAGCAGCTCAGGGCTGGAAAATTCACCCCTCCACTTT. It codes for CASSSGLENSPLHF.